A single sample gave rise to the 29 T cell receptor beta chains below, sequenced in a study of Ad26.COV2.S vaccination and SARS-CoV-2 variants. Using immunoSEQ multiplex PCR, the repertoire was profiled, and TCRdb retains in-frame clones only, with some absent. Of hundreds of thousands of clones listed, about nine tenths are singletons. Regarding treatment: roughly 18 received Ad26.COV2.S at low or high dose, single or two shots; about 5 received placebo; per-sample allocation not given. The study sampled participants on day 63 after the first vaccine or placebo injection. Material: peripheral blood, obtained in a trial of Ad26.COV2.S vaccine versus placebo. The receptors were sampled from a person aged 18-65 years who received the Ad26.COV2.S COVID-19 vaccine or a placebo.

The chain couples TRBV7-2 to TRBJ2-2, with 7 bases that match TRBD2. The CDR3 has 16 residues. J was trimmed by 7 bases and V by 0 bases; bases with no gene match: 8. CDR1 and CDR2 (germline): SGHTA, FQGNSA. Here the CDR3 DNA reads TGTGCCAGCAGCTTAGCGGGAGGGCCTAAGAGCGGGGAGCTGTTTTTT. It specifies CASSLAGGPKSGELFF.

This rearrangement joins TRBV3-1 (or the pseudogene TRBV3-2) to TRBJ1-5; TRBD1 might be the D (6 bases). This CDR3 is built from 16 residues. V gave up 4 bases and J gave up 0 bases, with 13 bases separating them. Germline V gene sequence: CDR1 LGHDT, CDR2 YNNKEL (reference sequence). The CDR3 spells CASSPGQPDSNQPQHF. In DNA form, the CDR3 reads TGTGCCAGCAGCCCAGGACAGCCCGATAGCAATCAGCCCCAGCATTTT.

The gene calls are TRBV6-2 or TRBV6-3 and TRBJ2-6; TRBD1 might be the D (6 bases). Germline-derived CDR1 and CDR2 are MNHEY and SVGEGT. This CDR3 contains 16 residues. V was shortened by 2 bases and J by 2 bases, with 10 bases between the two germline ends. The CDR3 sequence: CASSYDRSPGANVLTF. The DNA for the CDR3 is TGTGCCAGCAGTTACGACAGGTCACCTGGGGCCAACGTCCTGACTTTC.

The gene calls are TRBV7-2 and TRBJ1-4, with TRBD1 as a possible D gene (5 bases). Per germline, CDR1 SGHTA and CDR2 FQGNSA. V lost 3 bases to trimming and J lost 5 bases, with 13 bases between them. The CDR3 loop spans 15 amino acids. The CDR3 is CASSLVAGGNEKLFF. The CDR3 DNA follows: TGTGCCAGCAGCTTGGTGGCGGGGGGGAATGAAAAACTGTTTTTT.

The chain couples TRBV5-1 to TRBJ2-3; a possible D gene is TRBD2 (5 bases). V was shortened by 0 bases and J by 4 bases, with 12 bases between the two germline ends. Germline V gene lookup returns CDR1 SGHRS and CDR2 YFSETQ. CDR3 length equals 15 residues. The CDR3 nucleotides are TGCGCCAGCAGCTTGGCCCGGAAAGCGGCAGATACGCAGTATTTT. Translating gives CASSLARKAADTQYF.

This clone was counted a few times. The chain employs TRBV18 and TRBJ2-5; D is unresolved. The germline CDR1 and CDR2 sequences are KGHSH and LQKENI. Trimming stripped 4 bases from V and 0 bases from J, with 3 bases between. The CDR3 loop spans 12 amino acids. The CDR3 DNA is TGTGCCAGCTCACAAAACCAAGAGACCCAGTACTTC. Its protein is CASSQNQETQYF.

Comments on this clone: A far bigger clonotype differs at one base, so this is likely a read error. Distinct nucleotide sequences in the sample also encode this CDR3. CDR3 loop: CASSLSYEQYF. The CDR3 DNA reads TGTGCCAGCAGTCTCTCCTACGAGCAGTACTTC. The chain recombines TRBV7-2 with TRBJ2-7; no clear D gene. Germline V gene data show CDR1 as SGHTA and CDR2 as FQGNSA. V shed 6 bases and J shed 0 bases, with 3 bases lying between them. The CDR3 totals 11 residues.

This chain connects TRBV6-1 to TRBJ2-6; D is perhaps TRBD2 (5 bases). The CDR3 totals 16 residues. Germline assignment: CDR1 MNHNS and CDR2 SASEGT. Trimming took off 4 bases at V and 2 bases at J, with 12 bases between the two ends. DNA for the CDR3: TGTGCCAGCAGTGTGTTAGCGACGGCTGGGGCCAACGTCCTGACTTTC. Amino acids: CASSVLATAGANVLTF.

This chain connects TRBV7-2 to TRBJ2-1; tentatively, D is TRBD2 (6 bases). V was shortened by 5 bases and J by 12 bases, with 20 bases between the two germline ends. This CDR3 has 14 residues. Germline V gives CDR1 SGHTA, CDR2 FQGNSA. This CDR3 reads CASSLSGYAFVQFF. The CDR3 region has the DNA TGTGCCAGCAGCCTTAGCGGATACGCTTTTGTGCAGTTCTTC.

The rearrangement links TRBV27 to TRBJ2-7; D perhaps matches TRBD1 (5 bases). V lost 3 bases, J lost 1 base, and 10 bases lay in between. From germline, CDR1 is MNHEY and CDR2 SMNVEV (reference sequence). The CDR3 spans 14 residues. The CDR3 coding sequence is TGTGCCAGCAGTTTTTACAGGAATTCCTACGAGCAGTACTTC. Amino acid sequence: CASSFYRNSYEQYF.

This chain connects TRBV19 to TRBJ2-7, with D tentatively TRBD1 or TRBD2 (5 bases each). V was clipped by 3 bases and J by 2 bases, with 17 bases between them. CDR1 LNHDA and CDR2 SQIVND come from the germline V gene (reference sequence). The CDR3 extends over 16 amino acids. The CDR3 here is CASSMRDVRFPYEQYF. The DNA of the CDR3 is TGTGCCAGTAGTATGAGGGACGTAAGGTTTCCCTACGAGCAGTACTTC.

The chain recombines TRBV10-3 with TRBJ2-7; 8 nucleotides align to TRBD1. CDR1 is ENHRY and CDR2 is SYGVKD in the germline V gene. The CDR3 spans 14 residues. Trimming took 2 bases from V and 5 from J; bases not matched to a gene: 5. In nucleotides, the CDR3 is TGTGCCATCAGTGAGACGGACAGGGCGGACGAGCAGTACTTC. This gives the protein CAISETDRADEQYF.

The CDR3 nucleotides read TGTGCCAGCAGACCGACGGTCTACTCCTACGAGCAGTACTTC. Its protein product is CASRPTVYSYEQYF. This sequence joins TRBV6-5 and TRBJ2-7; D unresolved. V lost 6 bases and J lost 0, with 12 bases in between. The CDR3 sequence is 14 residues long. Germline V gene lookup returns CDR1 MNHEY and CDR2 SVGAGI.

The J gene is TRBJ2-1, the V gene TRBV10-3, with D possibly being TRBD2 (6 bases). CDR3 size: 15 residues. Germline V gene data show CDR1 as ENHRY and CDR2 as SYGVKD. The CDR3 DNA reads TGTGGTGCCCGGGCTAGCGATAATTCCTACAATGAGCAGTTCTTC. Protein sequence: CGARASDNSYNEQFF.

The chain links TRBV11-1 to TRBJ2-1; D perhaps matches TRBD2 (5 bases). The CDR3 has 15 amino acids. The V and J ends lost 3 bases and 2 bases respectively, with 11 bases between them. Germline V lookup: CDR1 SGHAT, CDR2 FQDESV (reference sequence). The CDR3 sequence: CASSFRRSAYNEQFF. The CDR3 DNA reads as TGTGCCAGCAGCTTCAGGAGGTCTGCCTACAATGAGCAGTTCTTC.

The genes are TRBV4-1 and TRBJ1-2, with D uncertain. This CDR3 has 15 residues. Between the trimmed V and J ends, which lost 0 bases and 8 bases, there was a span of 16 bases. From germline, CDR1 is MGHRA and CDR2 YSYEKL. The CDR3 DNA reads as TGCGCCAGCAGCCAAGATTTGGGTGGGAGCGACGGCTACACCTTC. Residues: CASSQDLGGSDGYTF.

J is TRBJ2-2 and V is TRBV6-5, with D unclear. The V gene's germline CDR1 is MNHEY and CDR2 SVGAGI. The CDR3 contains 13 residues. The V and J ends lost 8 bases and 0 bases respectively, with 7 bases between them. The CDR3 is CASSQTNTGELFF. CDR3 coding DNA: TGTGCCAGCTCACAGACGAACACCGGGGAGCTGTTTTTT.

J is TRBJ1-5 and V is TRBV21-1; whether TRBD1, the table's D call, matches the DNA was not checked. TRBV21-1 is a pseudogene. The CDR3 is 11 residues long. CDR3 DNA sequence: TGTGCCAGCAGCAAGGGCCAGCCCCAGCATTTT. This gives the protein CASSKGQPQHF.

This clone was recorded once. J is TRBJ2-7 and V is TRBV13, with D perhaps TRBD1 (6 bases). The CDR3 contains 14 residues. Trimming removed 1 base at V and 4 bases at J, with 11 bases between. Germline CDR1 is PRHDT and CDR2 is FYEKMQ (reference sequence). The CDR3: CASSLEDSLYEQYF. The CDR3 nucleotides are TGTGCCAGCAGCTTAGAGGACAGCCTATACGAGCAGTACTTC.

This rearrangement joins TRBV5-6 to TRBJ2-3; 10 bases are a match to TRBD1. The CDR3 consists of 16 residues. Germline V gives CDR1 SGHDT, CDR2 YYEEEE. V was clipped by 4 bases and J by 1 base; unmatched bases: 6. The CDR3 is CASSLVDRGRTDTQYF. Here the CDR3 DNA reads TGTGCCAGCAGCCTTGTAGACAGGGGGCGCACAGATACGCAGTATTTT.

CDR3: CASSLDYRSNEQYF. Written as DNA, the CDR3 is TGTGCCAGCAGCTTAGACTACAGGTCCAACGAGCAGTACTTC. This rearrangement joins TRBV11-2 to TRBJ2-7; weak D call: TRBD1 (5 bases). Germline loops: CDR1 SGHAT, CDR2 FQNNGV. The CDR3 runs 14 residues. Trimming took 0 bases from V and 5 from J, leaving 11 bases between them.

J is TRBJ1-1 and V is TRBV12-5; the D gene is possibly TRBD1 (5 bases). CDR1 is LGHNT and CDR2 is FRNRAP in the germline V gene. V lost 0 bases and J lost 5, with 13 bases in between. CDR3 size: 15 residues. The CDR3 sequence is CASGLVVGARTEAFF. For the CDR3, the DNA is TGTGCTAGTGGTTTGGTCGTCGGGGCTAGGACTGAAGCTTTCTTT. Drawing the rest from reference TRBV12-5 and TRBJ1-1, the complete variable domain is DARVTQTPRHKVTEMGQEVTMRCQPILGHNTVFWYRQTMMQGLELLAYFRNRAPLDDSGMPKDRFSAEMPDATLATLKIQPSEPRDSAVYFCASGLVVGARTEAFFGQGTRLTVV.

The chain has TRBV7-2 and TRBJ2-7; the match to TRBD1 covers 9 bases. The J segment lost 5 bases and the V segment lost 5 bases, leaving 7 bases of the junction unmatched. The CDR3 totals 14 residues. Germline-derived CDR1 and CDR2 are SGHTA and FQGNSA. CDR3 DNA sequence: TGTGCCAGCAGCCCGACAGGGGGAGGCGACGAGCAGTACTTC. This codes for CASSPTGGGDEQYF.

The chain carries TRBV15 and TRBJ1-1, with a tentative D call TRBD1 (5 bases). This CDR3 is built from 12 residues. Germline V gene sequence: CDR1 LNHNV, CDR2 YYDKDF (reference sequence). V lost 8 bases, J lost 0 bases, and 7 bases lay in between. The CDR3 loop is CATSTVNTEAFF. Written as DNA, the CDR3 is TGTGCCACCTCGACAGTGAACACTGAAGCTTTCTTT.

This chain joins TRBV3-1 (or the pseudogene TRBV3-2) and TRBJ2-7; TRBD1 matches at 8 bases. V dropped 0 bases and J dropped 9; count of bases not matched to a gene: 7. The germline CDR1 and CDR2 sequences are LGHDT and YNNKEL (reference sequence). The CDR3 spans 14 residues. CDR3 DNA: TGTGCCAGCAGCCAAGATAACAGGGGGACGGGGCAGTACTTC. Its translation: CASSQDNRGTGQYF.

The chain has TRBV9 and TRBJ2-3; 15 nucleotides align to TRBD2. Germline trimming cut 4 bases from V and 4 bases from J; bases unmatched to any gene: 19. The CDR3 consists of 21 residues. Per germline, CDR1 SGDLS and CDR2 YYNGEE. CDR3: CASSLQLGLAGGPFPADTQYF. The CDR3 DNA reads TGTGCCAGCAGCCTACAATTAGGACTAGCGGGAGGGCCCTTTCCGGCAGATACGCAGTATTTT.

The chain is built from TRBV6-2 or TRBV6-3 and TRBJ2-7; 7 nucleotides line up with TRBD1. V lost 0 bases and J lost 5; bases outside the gene matches: 4. CDR3 size: 14 residues. Per germline, CDR1 MNHEY and CDR2 SVGEGT. In DNA, the CDR3 is TGTGCCAGCAGTTACTCGAGGGGGCTGGACGAGCAGTACTTC. Its protein product is CASSYSRGLDEQYF.

V gene TRBV29-1 combines with J gene TRBJ2-5; D may be TRBD2 (5 bases). Germline loops: CDR1 SQVTM, CDR2 ANQGSEA. There are 12 residues in the CDR3. Trimming pared 6 bases from V and 4 bases from J, leaving 12 bases between. CDR3: CSVSGGPETQYF. DNA for the CDR3: TGCAGCGTCTCAGGAGGACCAGAGACCCAGTACTTC.

The chain recombines TRBV6-2 or TRBV6-3 with TRBJ1-2; 9 bases agree with TRBD1. With 5 bases clipped from V and 8 bases from J, the junction kept 6 bases outside the gene matches. CDR1 is MNHEY and CDR2 is SVGEGT in the germline V gene. The CDR3 runs to 13 residues. The CDR3 here is CASSTGGAKGYTF. CDR3 bases: TGTGCCAGCAGTACAGGGGGCGCGAAAGGCTACACCTTC.